This is a list of T cell receptor beta chains from one sample in a study of shared clonotypes between healthy human individuals. Some clones are missing from TCRdb's copy, which holds only in-frame ones; the method was immunoSEQ multiplex PCR. The sample carries some 580,000 clones, 95% to 98% recorded once. Sequencing was carried out using naive CD8+ T cells sorted from blood. All receptors derive from a man between 25 and 39 years old in good health. Both conserved end residues are part of each CDR3. Fields, in order: V gene, CDR3 protein.

V: TRBV7-9
CDR3: CASSNGMRAAEQFF

V: TRBV11-2
CDR3: CASSLGSGSSYNEQFF

V: TRBV27
CDR3: CASSPGSYYGYTF

V: TRBV9
CDR3: CASGTSGNNEQFF

V: TRBV5-1
CDR3: CASSLVPADEQFF

V: TRBV10-1
CDR3: CASSEEVAGDGYEQYF

V: TRBV7-6
CDR3: CASSLEGQGNQPQHF

V: TRBV5-1
CDR3: CASSFLAVSYEQYF

V: TRBV7-6
CDR3: CASSFYSAGGNTGELFF

V: TRBV9
CDR3: CASSPRLAGEVEQYF

V: TRBV21-1
CDR3: CASSLQPGLVYEQYF

V: TRBV9
CDR3: CASSPTGGRDTQYF

V: TRBV27
CDR3: CASSSDIREQYF

V: TRBV27
CDR3: CASSSGSPPDTQYF

V: TRBV15
CDR3: CATSSLDTQYF

V: TRBV6-5
CDR3: CASGTSGNEQFF

V: TRBV7-9
CDR3: CASSYTDPISTDTQYF

V: TRBV30
CDR3: CAWSVSFNQPQHF

V: TRBV7-9
CDR3: CASSPGDSYEQYF

V: TRBV4-3
CDR3: CASSQDTGSGNTIYF

V: TRBV2
CDR3: CAGGTGVNQPQHF

V: TRBV4-3
CDR3: CASRPDRTSSYNEQFF

V: TRBV4-1
CDR3: CASSQDRLENTEAFF

V: TRBV7-7
CDR3: CASSLAGEYNEQFF

V: TRBV6-6
CDR3: CASSSDEDNEQFF

V: TRBV5-5
CDR3: CASSHDRGNTDTQYF

V: TRBV7-3
CDR3: CASSLAGTGELFF

V: TRBV7-2
CDR3: CASSPVLGNEQFF

V: TRBV14
CDR3: CASRRTSGEHSYEQYF

V: TRBV11-2
CDR3: CASESGTRGLETQYF

V: TRBV9
CDR3: CASSVAGGYYEQYF

V: TRBV6-5
CDR3: CASSQGLAGTYEQYF

V: TRBV2
CDR3: CASSTPGQGTYEQYF

V: TRBV10-2
CDR3: CASRKEFRTSGINEQFF

V: TRBV5-1
CDR3: CASSLAADSGANVLTF

V: TRBV20-1
CDR3: CSARDFGELFF

V: TRBV10-2
CDR3: CASSGFSGGSSYNEQFF

V: TRBV7-9
CDR3: CASSFLAANTEAFF

V: TRBV20-1
CDR3: CSAEGWDTQYF

V: TRBV2
CDR3: CASSEADRVLEKLFF

V: TRBV11-2
CDR3: CASSPGFGGTDTQYF

V: TRBV27
CDR3: CASSYYQSTGELFF

V: TRBV27
CDR3: CASSTPGLAGLNEQFF

V: TRBV27
CDR3: CASSWAGGPYEQYF

V: TRBV6-1
CDR3: CATKRGQSYEQYF

V: TRBV11-2
CDR3: CASSTRQGLYNEQFF

V: TRBV5-4
CDR3: CASSLETGSTDTQYF

V: TRBV11-2
CDR3: CASSLDRRVYEQYF